The source of this TCR beta chain is a study of PD-L1 blockade in urothelial cancer. Study-level information: Atezolizumab therapy began for patients in 2014, dosed at 1,200 mg intravenously every 3 weeks.

Every PCR received spiked-in synthetic TCR analog templates. TCRdb's table, derived via immunoSEQ multiplex PCR, lists solely in-frame clones and lacks some. The sample contains around 100,000 clones, 85% to 95% of which appear only once. Sample time point: peripheral blood 6 weeks after treatment start. For this clone: Its antigen is unknown.

This CDR3 contains 14 residues. V was clipped by 7 bases and J by 2 bases, with 14 bases between them. Per the germline V gene, CDR1 is MNHNS and CDR2 is SASEGT. Notes on the study in general: Durable-benefit patients had greater expansion of tumor-associated blood clones at 3 weeks. Prediction of better survival came from below-median pretreatment blood TCR clonality.

The chain employs TRBV6-1 and TRBJ1-2; perhaps TRBD1 as D (5 bases). The starting material was PBMCs, obtained around atezolizumab (anti-PD-L1) treatment. This TCR derives from a man aged 55-75 years with urothelial cancer. The CDR3 region is CASIPIPGNYGYTF. CDR3 nucleotide sequence: TGTGCCAGCATTCCGATACCAGGGAACTATGGCTACACCTTC.